This T cell receptor (beta chain) comes out of a study of molecular identifiers for immune sequencing clone quantification. Whole-study results and caveats: Barcode sharing among identical TCR molecules could make large clones appear smaller.

The CDR3 sequence is 15 residues long. Trimming left V 0 bases short and J 4 bases short, with 13 bases between. Germline V gene sequence: CDR1 LGHNA, CDR2 YSLEER. MiXCR was run by TCRdb on the PCR reads, yielding one entry per CDR3 protein. The data show over 550,000 distinct CDR3 sequences, roughly 27% seen once. Each library that profiled naive CD8 cells came from approximately 20,000 to 1,000,000 sorted cells with 10%, 30% or 50% RNA. CD8+CD4-CCR7+CD45RA+ sorting gave the naive CD8 T cells. About this clonotype itself: As yet, its antigen is unknown.

This clonotype originated in a human donor in good health. Some libraries in this study had Jurkat cell RNA spiked in. The chain couples TRBV4-3 to TRBJ2-7; D remains ambiguous. Input material: naive CD8+ T cells from blood, with Jurkat cell RNA spiked in. The subset: FACS-sorted CD8+CD4-CCR7+CD45RA+ naive T cells. CDR3 amino acids: CASSQDNNGFYEQYF. The DNA for the CDR3 is TGCGCCAGCAGCCAAGATAACAACGGATTTTACGAGCAGTACTTC.